Listed below are T cell receptor beta chains from one sample, sequenced in a study of blood T cell repertoires in COVID-19. Data came from immunoSEQ multiplex PCR; TCRdb stores just in-frame clones and leaves some out. This sample has roughly 300,000 clones, with about 87% found just once. The specimen was PBMCs or T cells enriched from blood (not recorded which). Receptors were obtained from a woman aged 25 to 45 who had recovered from COVID-19. Both conserved end residues are part of each CDR3. D genes are given only for firm matches. For some rows the clone size is stated as once, few or many, or as a class when expanded; others skip it.

clone size | J gene | D gene | V gene | CDR3 DNA | CDR3 protein
- | TRBJ2-5 | TRBD1 | TRBV7-6 | TGTGCCAGCAGCGCTAGGACAGGGCAGTCACAAGAGACCCAGTACTTC | CASSARTGQSQETQYF
- | TRBJ1-2 | - | TRBV6-5 | TGTGCCAGCAGTTACGGTCCGGGGGATGGCTACACCTTC | CASSYGPGDGYTF
- | TRBJ1-1 | - | TRBV2 | TGTGCCAGCAGTGAAGCACCAGGGATGAACACTGAAGCTTTCTTT | CASSEAPGMNTEAFF
few | TRBJ1-1 | - | TRBV11-2 | TGTGCCAGCAGCTTAGCGGGAATATCAGCTTTCTTT | CASSLAGISAFF
- | TRBJ1-1 | - | TRBV7-9 | TGTGCCAGCAGCTTAAATGGGGCCGCCTCGCTAACATTT | CASSLNGAASLTF
once | TRBJ1-2 | TRBD1 | TRBV6-5 | TGTGCCAGCAGTTACTCCTCCGGGACAGGGGGCGATGGCTACACCTTC | CASSYSSGTGGDGYTF
- | TRBJ2-5 | - | TRBV7-9 | TGTGCCAGCAGCTTAGGGGTGGGCGAAAGAGAGACCCAGTACTTC | CASSLGVGERETQYF
once | TRBJ1-1 | - | TRBV28 | TGTGCCAGCAGTTTATCAATGGGGCAGGCGAACACTGAAGCTTTCTTT | CASSLSMGQANTEAFF
- | TRBJ2-3 | TRBD1 | TRBV7-9 | TGTGCCAGCTCCCCCGCCGGACAGGGGACAGATACGCAGTATTTT | CASSPAGQGTDTQYF
few | TRBJ1-2 | TRBD1 | TRBV5-4 | TGTGCCAGCAGCCGGGGGACAGTGAGACTTAACTATGGCTACACCTTC | CASSRGTVRLNYGYTF
- | TRBJ2-4 | - | TRBV11-2 | TGTGCCAGCAGCAGGGGGGGCAACAAAAACATTCAGTACTTC | CASSRGGNKNIQYF
- | TRBJ1-1 | - | TRBV7-2 | TGTGCCAGCAGCTTATACAGGAAGAACACTGAAGCTTTCTTT | CASSLYRKNTEAFF
- | TRBJ2-5 | TRBD2 | TRBV4-2 | TGTGCCAGCAGCCAAGACGCCGGGACTAGTCGGATGGAGACCCAGTACTTC | CASSQDAGTSRMETQYF
- | TRBJ2-5 | - | TRBV19 | TGTGCCAGTAGTAAAGCCCAAGAGACCCAGTACTTC | CASSKAQETQYF
once | TRBJ2-7 | TRBD1 | TRBV7-2 | TGTGCCAGCAGCTTAGTAGAAGGGGGCGCTTACGAGCAGTACTTC | CASSLVEGGAYEQYF
- | TRBJ2-7 | TRBD1 | TRBV10-3 | TGTGCCATCAGTGAAGGACAGGGGCCCTACGAGCAGTACTTC | CAISEGQGPYEQYF
- | TRBJ1-1 | - | TRBV7-2 | TGTGCCAGCAGCTCGACAGTTTCGGTGAACACTGAAGCTTTCTTT | CASSSTVSVNTEAFF
- | TRBJ2-1 | TRBD1 | TRBV28 | TGTGCCAGCAGATCCCCGGGACAGGGCTACAATGAGCAGTTCTTC | CASRSPGQGYNEQFF
- | TRBJ2-1 | - | TRBV27 | TGTGCCAGCAGTTTCGGGGGGCCTTACAATGAGCAGTTCTTC | CASSFGGPYNEQFF
- | TRBJ1-1 | - | TRBV27 | TGTGCCAGCAGTTTGGAGGGGTGGACTGAAGCTTTCTTT | CASSLEGWTEAFF
- | TRBJ1-6 | TRBD1 | TRBV7-8 | TGTGCCAGCAGCCCCGACAGGGGCCTCGTCAATTCACCCCTCCACTTT | CASSPDRGLVNSPLHF
- | TRBJ1-1 | - | TRBV30 | TGTGCCTGGAGTGTAATAGAGAACACTGAAGCTTTCTTT | CAWSVIENTEAFF
- | TRBJ2-5 | TRBD2 | TRBV5-1 | TGCGCCAGCAGCCAAGCTAGCGGGGGAGAGACCCAGTACTTC | CASSQASGGETQYF
- | TRBJ1-2 | - | TRBV15 | TGTGCCACCAGCGGGGGGGGCTATGGCTACACCTTC | CATSGGGYGYTF
- | TRBJ2-2 | - | TRBV7-9 | TGTGCCAGCGGGAGTAGGGTCGTCGAGCTGTTTTTT | CASGSRVVELFF
- | TRBJ1-6 | - | TRBV4-3 | TGCGCCAGCAGCCAGGTTGCCGGACGGGGGAACAATTCACCCCTCCACTTT | CASSQVAGRGNNSPLHF
- | TRBJ1-2 | TRBD1 | TRBV5-1 | TGCGCCAGCACCTTATCCGGGACAGGGGATGGCTACACCTTC | CASTLSGTGDGYTF
- | TRBJ1-2 | - | TRBV3-1/TRBV3-2 | TGTGCCAGCAGCCAAGTTCGGGGATCTCGCCGCTATGGCTACACCTTC | CASSQVRGSRRYGYTF
- | TRBJ1-5 | TRBD1 | TRBV7-2 | TGTGCCAGCAGCTATACAGGGGAGTGGGGCAATCAGCCCCAGCATTTT | CASSYTGEWGNQPQHF
- | TRBJ1-1 | - | TRBV5-1 | TGCGCCAGCAGCGCAATCTCAGGGTATTTCGCTGAAGCTTTCTTT | CASSAISGYFAEAFF
- | TRBJ1-1 | - | TRBV2 | TGTGCCAGCCTGGGGCCGGGACTAATAACTGAAGCTTTCTTT | CASLGPGLITEAFF
- | TRBJ2-5 | TRBD2 | TRBV4-2 | TGTGCCAGCAGTCACCTAGCGGGGGGGTTACGGACCCAGTACTTC | CASSHLAGGLRTQYF
- | TRBJ1-3 | - | TRBV11-2 | TGTGCCAGCAGCGCGTTCCGGGGGGCAGGAAACACCATATATTTT | CASSAFRGAGNTIYF
- | TRBJ1-2 | TRBD1 | TRBV18 | TGTGCCAGCTCACCTGGGACAGGGGATTCGAATGGCTACACCTTC | CASSPGTGDSNGYTF
- | TRBJ2-3 | - | TRBV2 | TGTGCCAGCAGTGGAGGACAGAGCACAGATACGCAGTATTTT | CASSGGQSTDTQYF
- | TRBJ1-2 | - | TRBV9 | TGTGCCAGCAGCGTAGAAGGGGCTGGCTATGGCTACACCTTC | CASSVEGAGYGYTF
- | TRBJ2-7 | - | TRBV12-3/TRBV12-4 | TGTGCCAGCAGTCAGCTAGCACACTACGAGCAGTACTTC | CASSQLAHYEQYF
- | TRBJ2-1 | TRBD2 | TRBV5-1 | TGCGCCAGCCGGACTAGCGGGGGATCCAATGAGCAGTTCTTC | CASRTSGGSNEQFF
few | TRBJ2-1 | - | TRBV29-1 | TGCAGCGTTCCTAGCCCTCAGGGGGGAGAGCAGTTCTTC | CSVPSPQGGEQFF
- | TRBJ2-2 | - | TRBV20-1 | TGCAGTGCTGAGGGTTCGGGGGAGCTGTTTTTT | CSAEGSGELFF
- | TRBJ1-2 | TRBD1 | TRBV15 | TGTGCCACCAGCAGAGCGTCAGGGGGAAGCTATGGCTACACCTTC | CATSRASGGSYGYTF
- | TRBJ2-7 | - | TRBV4-3 | TGCGCCAGCAGCCAAGATAGGCGCGGCTACGAGCAGTACTTC | CASSQDRRGYEQYF
- | TRBJ2-3 | TRBD1 | TRBV12-3/TRBV12-4 | TGTGCCAGCAGGGACAGGAACACAGATACGCAGTATTTT | CASRDRNTDTQYF
- | TRBJ2-6 | - | TRBV10-3 | TGTGCCATCAGTGAGGCTACCTCTGGGGCCAACGTCCTGACTTTC | CAISEATSGANVLTF
- | TRBJ1-6 | TRBD1 | TRBV15 | TGTGCCACCACCATAAACAGGGGTGGAAATTCACCCCTCCACTTT | CATTINRGGNSPLHF